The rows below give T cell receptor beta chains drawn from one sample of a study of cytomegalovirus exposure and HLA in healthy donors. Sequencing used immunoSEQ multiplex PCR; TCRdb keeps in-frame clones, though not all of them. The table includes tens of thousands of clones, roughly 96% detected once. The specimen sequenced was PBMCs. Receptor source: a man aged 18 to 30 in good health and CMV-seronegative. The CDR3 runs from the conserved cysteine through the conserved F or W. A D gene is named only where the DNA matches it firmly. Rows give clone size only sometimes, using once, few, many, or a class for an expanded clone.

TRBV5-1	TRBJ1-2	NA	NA	TGCGCCAGCAGCTTGGTCGGTCAGGGTTACGGCTACACCTTC	CASSLVGQGYGYTF
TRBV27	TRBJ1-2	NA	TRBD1	TGTGCCAGCAGAGACAGGGGGCTTGTCTATGGCTACACCTTC	CASRDRGLVYGYTF
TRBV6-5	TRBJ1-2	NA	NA	TGTGCCAGCAGTACCTCCTCTGGGCCTAACTATGGCTACACCTTC	CASSTSSGPNYGYTF
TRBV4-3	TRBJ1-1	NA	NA	TGCGCCAGCAGCCGCAGAGAACGGGAGGGAACTGAAGCTTTCTTT	CASSRREREGTEAFF
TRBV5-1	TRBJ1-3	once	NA	TGCGCCAGCAGCTTGCTCTCAACCGGCTCTGGAAACACCATATATTTT	CASSLLSTGSGNTIYF
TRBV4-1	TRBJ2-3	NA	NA	TGCGCCAGCAGCCAAGTTGGGGGGAGCAACACAGATACGCAGTATTTT	CASSQVGGSNTDTQYF
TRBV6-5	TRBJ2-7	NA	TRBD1	TGTGCCAGCAGTTACTCCGCTGCCGGGACAGACTACGAGCAGTACTTC	CASSYSAAGTDYEQYF
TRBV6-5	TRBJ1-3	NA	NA	TGTGCCAGCAGTTACTCCAGGGGATTTGGAAACACCATATATTTT	CASSYSRGFGNTIYF
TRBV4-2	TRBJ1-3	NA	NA	TGTGCCAGCAGCCAAGACAGACTCCGCTCTGGAAACACCATATATTTT	CASSQDRLRSGNTIYF
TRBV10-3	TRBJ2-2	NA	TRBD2	TGTGCCATCAGTGAGAGGCTAGCGGGGGGGTCCGGGGAGCTGTTTTTT	CAISERLAGGSGELFF
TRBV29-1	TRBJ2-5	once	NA	TGCAGCGTTGACCTTACAGAGCCGACCACCCAGTACTTC	CSVDLTEPTTQYF
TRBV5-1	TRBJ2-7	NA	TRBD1	TGCGCCAGCAGCACGGGACAGACCCGAAGCTACGAGCAGTACTTC	CASSTGQTRSYEQYF
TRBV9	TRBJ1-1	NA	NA	TGTGCCAGCAGCGTGGAGCCGAACACTGAAGCTTTCTTT	CASSVEPNTEAFF
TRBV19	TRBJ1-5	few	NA	TGTGCCAGTGCAGGGAGGAGTGGCAATCAGCCCCAGCATTTT	CASAGRSGNQPQHF
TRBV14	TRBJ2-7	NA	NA	TGTGCCAGCAGCCAAGAAGGGACCTGGACTAAGGGGTCCTACGAGCAGTACTTC	CASSQEGTWTKGSYEQYF
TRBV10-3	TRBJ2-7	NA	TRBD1	TGTGCCATCAGTCCGGGACAGGGGGCAGGAGAGCAGTACTTC	CAISPGQGAGEQYF
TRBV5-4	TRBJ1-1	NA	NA	TGTGCCAGCAGCTTTGGGGCGGCCGACACTGAAGCTTTCTTT	CASSFGAADTEAFF
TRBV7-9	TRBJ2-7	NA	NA	TGTGCCAGCAGCCCACAGGGCACATCCTACGAGCAGTACTTC	CASSPQGTSYEQYF
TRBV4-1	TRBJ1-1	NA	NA	TGCGCCAGCAGCTCCGGGGTGAACACTGAAGCTTTCTTT	CASSSGVNTEAFF
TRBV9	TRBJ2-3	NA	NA	TGTGCCAGCAGCGTACCCCCGGGGATCGCAGATACGCAGTATTTT	CASSVPPGIADTQYF
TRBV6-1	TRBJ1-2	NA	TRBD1	TGTGCCAGCAGTGAATCGGGACAGTTCGGCTACACCTTC	CASSESGQFGYTF
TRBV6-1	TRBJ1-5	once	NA	TGTGCCAGCAGTGCAATACAGGGAGTGGATCAGCCCCAGCATTTT	CASSAIQGVDQPQHF
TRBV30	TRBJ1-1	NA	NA	TGTGCCTGGGGCCTCGGAGTCACTGAAGCTTTCTTT	CAWGLGVTEAFF
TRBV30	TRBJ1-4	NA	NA	TGTGCCTGGACTAGGCAGTTTAATGAAAAACTGTTTTTT	CAWTRQFNEKLFF
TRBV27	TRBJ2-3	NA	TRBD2	TGTGCCAGCATGTCCCAGCGGGGGAGTACAGATACGCAGTATTTT	CASMSQRGSTDTQYF
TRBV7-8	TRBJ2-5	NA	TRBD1	TGTGCCAGCAGCTTAGGATGGGGACAGGGACGCCAAGAGACCCAGTACTTC	CASSLGWGQGRQETQYF
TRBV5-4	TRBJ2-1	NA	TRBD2	TGTGCCAGCAGCAGCCCGAGCGGGGGTCTCTACAATGAGCAGTTCTTC	CASSSPSGGLYNEQFF